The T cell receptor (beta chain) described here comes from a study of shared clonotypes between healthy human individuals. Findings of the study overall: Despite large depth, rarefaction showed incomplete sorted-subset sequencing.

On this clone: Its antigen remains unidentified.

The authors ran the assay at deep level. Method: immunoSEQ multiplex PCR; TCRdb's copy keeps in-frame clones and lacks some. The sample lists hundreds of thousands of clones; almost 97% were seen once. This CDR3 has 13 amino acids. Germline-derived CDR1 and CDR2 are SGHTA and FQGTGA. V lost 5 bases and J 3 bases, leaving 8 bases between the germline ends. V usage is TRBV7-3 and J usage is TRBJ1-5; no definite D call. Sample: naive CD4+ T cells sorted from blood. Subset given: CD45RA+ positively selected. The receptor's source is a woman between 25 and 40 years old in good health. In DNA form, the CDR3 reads TGTGCCAGCAGCAGGGAGATCAATCAGCCCCAGCATTTT. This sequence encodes CASSREINQPQHF. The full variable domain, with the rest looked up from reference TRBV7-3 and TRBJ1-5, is GAGVSQTPSNKVTEKGKYVELRCDPISGHTALYWYRQSLGQGPEFLIYFQGTGAADDSGLPNDRFFAVRPEGSVSTLKIQRTERGDSAVYLCASSREINQPQHFGDGTRLSIL.